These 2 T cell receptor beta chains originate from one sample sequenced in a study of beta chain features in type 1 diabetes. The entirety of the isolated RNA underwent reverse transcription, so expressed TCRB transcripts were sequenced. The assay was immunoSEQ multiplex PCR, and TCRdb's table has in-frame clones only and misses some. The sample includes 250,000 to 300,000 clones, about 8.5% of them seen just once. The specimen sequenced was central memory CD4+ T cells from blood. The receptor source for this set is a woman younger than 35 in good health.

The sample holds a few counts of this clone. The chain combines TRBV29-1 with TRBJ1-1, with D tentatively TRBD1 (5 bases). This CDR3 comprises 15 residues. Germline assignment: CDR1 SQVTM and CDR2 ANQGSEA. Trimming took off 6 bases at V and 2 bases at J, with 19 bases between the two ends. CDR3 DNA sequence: TGCAGCGTCTTACCCGACAGTACTAAAAACACTGAAGCTTTCTTT. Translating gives CSVLPDSTKNTEAFF.

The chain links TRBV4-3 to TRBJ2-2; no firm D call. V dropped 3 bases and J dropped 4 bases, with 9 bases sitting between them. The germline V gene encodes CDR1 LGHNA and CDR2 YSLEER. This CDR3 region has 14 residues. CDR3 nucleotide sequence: TGCGCCAGCAGCCACACTCAGTCCACCGGGGAGCTGTTTTTT. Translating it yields CASSHTQSTGELFF.